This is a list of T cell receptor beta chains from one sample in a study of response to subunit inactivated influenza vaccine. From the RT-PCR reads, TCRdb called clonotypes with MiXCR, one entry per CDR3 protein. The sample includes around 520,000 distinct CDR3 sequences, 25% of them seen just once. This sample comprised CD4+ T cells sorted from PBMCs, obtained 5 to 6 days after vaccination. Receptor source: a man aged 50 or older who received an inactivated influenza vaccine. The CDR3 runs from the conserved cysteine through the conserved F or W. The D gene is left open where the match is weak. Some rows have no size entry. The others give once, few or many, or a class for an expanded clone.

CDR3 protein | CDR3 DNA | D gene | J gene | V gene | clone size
CAISPSPFEPQHF | TGTGCCATCAGTCCCTCCCCCTTTGAGCCCCAGCATTTT | NA | TRBJ1-5 | TRBV10-3 | NA
CSAPQGNQPQHF | TGCAGTGCTCCACAGGGGAATCAGCCCCAGCATTTT | TRBD1 | TRBJ1-5 | TRBV20-1 | few
CASSLASLGGIETQYF | TGCGCCAGCAGCTTGGCGAGCCTCGGGGGTATAGAGACCCAGTACTTC | NA | TRBJ2-5 | TRBV5-1 | NA
CASSQTGAGATNEKLFF | TGCGCCAGCAGCCAAACAGGGGCAGGAGCAACTAATGAAAAACTGTTTTTT | TRBD1 | TRBJ1-4 | TRBV4-1 | few
CSVGLLAGGEQFF | TGCAGCGTTGGCCTACTAGCGGGAGGGGAGCAGTTCTTC | TRBD2 | TRBJ2-1 | TRBV29-1 | NA
CASSRDQRYTQYF | TGTGCCAGCAGCCGGGACCAGCGCTATACGCAGTATTTT | NA | TRBJ2-3 | TRBV11-2 | few
CASSLATVLRGFQNIQYF | TGTGCCAGCAGCTTAGCGACAGTCTTGCGGGGATTCCAAAACATTCAGTACTTC | NA | TRBJ2-4 | TRBV11-1 | NA
CASSLAAGAYEQYF | TGTGCCAGCAGCTTAGCAGCGGGAGCGTACGAGCAGTACTTC | TRBD2 | TRBJ2-7 | TRBV7-7 | NA
CASSQDRGAGQPQHF | TGTGCCAGCAGCCAGGATCGGGGGGCAGGGCAGCCCCAGCATTTT | NA | TRBJ1-5 | TRBV3-1 | few
CASSAGGGETQYF | TGTGCCAGCAGTGCCGGCGGGGGGGAGACCCAGTACTTC | TRBD2 | TRBJ2-5 | TRBV12-3/TRBV12-4 | few
CASSLMERATDTQYF | TGCGCCAGCAGCTTGATGGAGCGAGCTACAGATACGCAGTATTTT | NA | TRBJ2-3 | TRBV5-1 | NA
CASSLRLAGGLPDTQYF | TGTGCCAGCAGCTTAAGGCTAGCGGGGGGGCTTCCCGATACGCAGTATTTT | TRBD2 | TRBJ2-3 | TRBV11-2 | NA
CASSLGTNEKLFF | TGCGCCAGCAGCTTGGGGACTAATGAAAAACTGTTTTTT | NA | TRBJ1-4 | TRBV5-1 | few
CASRLAGGPLYEQYF | TGTGCCAGCAGGTTAGCGGGGGGGCCCCTCTACGAGCAGTACTTC | TRBD2 | TRBJ2-7 | TRBV12-3/TRBV12-4 | many
CASSQDYASSSYEQYF | TGCGCCAGCAGCCAAGATTACGCTAGCTCTTCCTACGAGCAGTACTTC | NA | TRBJ2-7 | TRBV4-3 | NA
CASSTGRRQPQHF | TGTGCCAGCTCAACAGGGCGGCGTCAGCCCCAGCATTTT | NA | TRBJ1-5 | TRBV18 | few
CASSPTEALVHEQYF | TGTGCCAGCAGTCCTACAGAGGCCCTCGTCCACGAGCAGTACTTC | NA | TRBJ2-7 | TRBV12-3/TRBV12-4 | NA
CATSTRGRESVNEQYF | TGTGCCACCAGCACCCGGGGCAGGGAGAGCGTAAACGAGCAGTACTTC | NA | TRBJ2-7 | TRBV15 | many
CASSLAQGPYEQYF | TGCGCCAGCAGCTTGGCCCAGGGCCCCTACGAGCAGTACTTC | NA | TRBJ2-7 | TRBV11-2 | many
CASSLMLTYNEQFF | TGTGCCAGCAGCTTGATGCTCACCTACAATGAGCAGTTCTTC | NA | TRBJ2-1 | TRBV5-5 | many
CASRPNPTSGGHTYEQYF | TGTGCCAGCAGACCCAACCCCACTAGCGGGGGCCACACCTACGAGCAGTACTTC | TRBD2 | TRBJ2-7 | TRBV2 | NA
CASRLGLAGMDEQFF | TGCGCCAGCAGGTTGGGACTAGCGGGGATGGATGAGCAGTTCTTC | TRBD2 | TRBJ2-1 | TRBV4-3 | few
CSASPQNTGELFF | TGCAGTGCTAGTCCCCAAAACACCGGGGAGCTGTTTTTT | NA | TRBJ2-2 | TRBV20-1 | once
CSGGGAGKETQYF | TGCAGCGGAGGAGGAGCGGGGAAAGAGACCCAGTACTTC | TRBD2 | TRBJ2-5 | TRBV29-1 | few
CASSAGRGNQPQHF | TGTGCCAGCAGTGCAGGCCGGGGCAATCAGCCCCAGCATTTT | NA | TRBJ1-5 | TRBV6-2/TRBV6-3 | few
CAWAGLAGDSYEQYF | TGTGCCTGGGCCGGACTAGCGGGGGACTCCTACGAGCAGTACTTC | TRBD2 | TRBJ2-7 | TRBV30 | NA
CASSPTGTGSYGYTF | TGTGCCAGCAGCCCGACCGGGACAGGGTCCTATGGCTACACCTTC | TRBD1 | TRBJ1-2 | TRBV7-9 | few
CASSFLAGELFF | TGTGCCAGCAGCTTCCTGGCCGGGGAGCTGTTTTTT | NA | TRBJ2-2 | TRBV12-3/TRBV12-4 | NA
CASSPMGQGNQPQHF | TGTGCCAGCAGCCCAATGGGACAGGGCAATCAGCCCCAGCATTTT | TRBD1 | TRBJ1-5 | TRBV7-9 | few
CASSPGRSAGTTDTQYF | TGTGCCAGCAGCCCCGGACGATCGGCTGGAACCACAGATACGCAGTATTTT | NA | TRBJ2-3 | TRBV5-6 | NA
CASSLQGYRGGYTF | TGTGCCAGCAGCTTGCAGGGGTATCGGGGTGGCTACACCTTC | NA | TRBJ1-2 | TRBV5-6 | few
CASSETGTGGADTQYF | TGTGCCAGCAGCGAGACCGGGACAGGGGGTGCAGATACGCAGTATTTT | TRBD1 | TRBJ2-3 | TRBV5-6 | few
CSAMTDHHNEQFF | TGCAGTGCTATGACAGACCACCACAATGAGCAGTTCTTC | NA | TRBJ2-1 | TRBV20-1 | NA
CSASGQGSSPLHF | TGCAGTGCTAGCGGACAGGGTAGTTCACCCCTCCACTTT | TRBD1 | TRBJ1-6 | TRBV20-1 | few
CASRPGQGYYEQYF | TGCGCCAGCAGGCCGGGACAGGGGTACTACGAGCAGTACTTC | TRBD1 | TRBJ2-7 | TRBV10-2 | NA
CASSPTTGNTIYF | TGTGCCAGCAGTCCTACGACTGGAAACACCATATATTTT | NA | TRBJ1-3 | TRBV6-1 | NA
CAISGDRGIDEQFF | TGTGCCATCAGTGGTGACAGGGGAATCGATGAGCAGTTCTTC | TRBD1 | TRBJ2-1 | TRBV10-3 | few
CASSQDTSNEKLFF | TGTGCCAGCAGCCAGGACACCTCTAATGAAAAACTGTTTTTT | NA | TRBJ1-4 | TRBV3-1 | few
CASSQMGRAHEQYF | TGTGCCAGCAGCCAAATGGGAAGGGCCCACGAGCAGTACTTC | NA | TRBJ2-7 | TRBV12-3/TRBV12-4 | NA
CASSLGKSEGYTF | TGTGCCAGCAGTTTAGGGAAATCGGAAGGCTACACCTTC | NA | TRBJ1-2 | TRBV12-3/TRBV12-4 | NA
CASSPETNKGPQYF | TGTGCCAGCAGTCCGGAGACCAATAAGGGTCCGCAGTATTTT | NA | TRBJ2-3 | TRBV28 | NA
CASSAWDGSTDTQYF | TGTGCCAGCAGCGCGTGGGACGGAAGCACAGATACGCAGTATTTT | NA | TRBJ2-3 | TRBV9 | NA
CASSHPRDRALDTQYF | TGTGCCAGCAGCCACCCGAGGGACAGGGCATTAGATACGCAGTATTTT | TRBD1 | TRBJ2-3 | TRBV7-9 | NA
CASSFWGNTGELFF | TGTGCCAGCAGTTTTTGGGGCAACACCGGGGAGCTGTTTTTT | NA | TRBJ2-2 | TRBV28 | NA
CASSWEGGNEQFF | TGTGCCAGCAGTTGGGAGGGCGGCAATGAGCAGTTCTTC | TRBD2 | TRBJ2-1 | TRBV2 | NA
CASSAGTPMNTEAFF | TGTGCCAGCAGTGCCGGGACGCCCATGAACACTGAAGCTTTCTTT | NA | TRBJ1-1 | TRBV5-4 | NA
CASTGTPNNEQFF | TGTGCCAGCACCGGGACACCTAACAATGAGCAGTTCTTC | NA | TRBJ2-1 | TRBV10-3 | few
CASSFGGLGYEQYF | TGTGCCAGCAGTTTCGGAGGTCTCGGCTACGAGCAGTACTTC | NA | TRBJ2-7 | TRBV12-3/TRBV12-4 | NA
CASSNRDRGAAGANVLTF | TGCGCCAGCAGCAACCGGGACAGGGGAGCGGCTGGGGCCAACGTCCTGACTTTC | TRBD1 | TRBJ2-6 | TRBV5-1 | NA
CASSDPGGYEQYF | TGTGCCAGCAGCGATCCTGGCGGGTACGAGCAGTACTTC | NA | TRBJ2-7 | TRBV5-6 | many
CSARDEQALGGYTF | TGCAGTGCTAGGGACGAACAGGCGCTCGGGGGCTACACCTTC | NA | TRBJ1-2 | TRBV20-1 | NA